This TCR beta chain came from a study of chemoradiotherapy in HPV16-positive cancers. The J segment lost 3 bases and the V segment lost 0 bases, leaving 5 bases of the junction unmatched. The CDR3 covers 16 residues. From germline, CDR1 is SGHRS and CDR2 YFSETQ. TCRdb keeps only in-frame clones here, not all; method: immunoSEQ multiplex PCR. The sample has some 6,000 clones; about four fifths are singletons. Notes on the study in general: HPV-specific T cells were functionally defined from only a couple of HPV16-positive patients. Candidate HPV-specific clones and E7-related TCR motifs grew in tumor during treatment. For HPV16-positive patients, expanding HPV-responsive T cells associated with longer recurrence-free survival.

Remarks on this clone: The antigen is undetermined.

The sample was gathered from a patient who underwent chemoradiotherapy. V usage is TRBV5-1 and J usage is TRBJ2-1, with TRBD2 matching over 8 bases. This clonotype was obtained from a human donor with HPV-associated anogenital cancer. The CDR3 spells CASSLGSGSFYNEQFF. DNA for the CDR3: TGCGCCAGCAGCTTGGGCAGCGGGAGTTTCTACAATGAGCAGTTCTTC.